These T cell receptor beta chains were read from a single sample in a study of blood T cell repertoires in COVID-19. The table came from immunoSEQ multiplex PCR; TCRdb's copy has only in-frame clones and leaves some out. The sample records tens of thousands of clones, around 88% being singletons. Sequencing was carried out using peripheral blood. These receptors all come from a man in his 70s with active or convalescent COVID-19. CDR3s include the opening cysteine and the closing phenylalanine or tryptophan. Fields, in order: J gene, V gene, CDR3 protein.

>TRBJ2-1|TRBV19
CASTPTDGTKYNEQFF
>TRBJ2-7|TRBV2
CASNYRVGEQYF
>TRBJ2-7|TRBV7-3
CASSEAGGEQYF
>TRBJ2-3|TRBV27
CASSGTWDSPTDTQYF
>TRBJ1-5|TRBV24-1
CATSDATGIDNQPQHF
>TRBJ2-3|TRBV11-3
CASSRNRGGGTDTQYF
>TRBJ1-2|TRBV7-9
CATERAGSGYTF
>TRBJ2-7|TRBV5-4
CASSPGGLAGGGQYF
>TRBJ2-1|TRBV7-9
CASSLEGLAGHNEQFF
>TRBJ2-1|TRBV10-3
CAISSSGGQGSPYNEQFF
>TRBJ2-1|TRBV7-6
CASSLRLTGSSYNEQFF
>TRBJ2-1|TRBV5-1
CASSLEGRTSGKEFGNEQFF
>TRBJ1-1|TRBV19
CASKSGKAFF
>TRBJ2-7|TRBV6-5
CASTTITREQYF
>TRBJ1-2|TRBV28
CASSSLRDRNYGYTF
>TRBJ1-6|TRBV5-1
CASSLVRGENSPLHF
>TRBJ2-1|TRBV4-2
CASSRGTSGRALGNEQFF
>TRBJ2-3|TRBV28
CASSLRTGSNTDTQYF
>TRBJ1-3|TRBV7-9
CASSFLQGGNTIYF
>TRBJ1-1|TRBV5-1
CASSLAGVGTEAFF
>TRBJ1-1|TRBV15
CATSRGSAGENTEAFF
>TRBJ1-5|TRBV28
CASRTGTGSDQPQHF
>TRBJ1-5|TRBV6-2/TRBV6-3
CASSSTGQNQPQHF
>TRBJ1-4|TRBV4-1
CASSQGPREATNEKLFF
>TRBJ2-7|TRBV11-2
CASSLGGQYYEQYF
>TRBJ2-1|TRBV7-3
CASSLSGGNNEQFF
>TRBJ2-3|TRBV18
CASSPRALAGRTDTQYF
>TRBJ2-1|TRBV7-9
CASSFQGLGIAQFF
>TRBJ1-2|TRBV4-3
CASSQGTVLYGYTF
>TRBJ2-1|TRBV7-2
CASSLLGSGTLSSYNEQFF
>TRBJ2-2|TRBV7-2
CASSGDRDSNTGELFF
>TRBJ1-2|TRBV28
CASSTGGDYGYTF
>TRBJ2-1|TRBV30
CAWHLGLVSYNEQFF
>TRBJ1-2|TRBV9
CASSVGTRQAGYTF
>TRBJ2-7|TRBV5-1
CASSLGGYEQYF
>TRBJ1-6|TRBV6-1
CASSERVYYNSPLHF
>TRBJ2-5|TRBV3-1/TRBV3-2
CASSPHLASGKTQYF
>TRBJ2-5|TRBV20-1
CSASHPSLRFRETQYF
>TRBJ2-7|TRBV30
CAWDGAASIGEQYF
>TRBJ2-7|TRBV28
CASTRGRTSGRFFSYEQYF
>TRBJ1-1|TRBV2
CASSALGGTEAFF
>TRBJ1-5|TRBV29-1
CSVALGTGAGNQPQHF
>TRBJ1-5|TRBV28
CASSPGDRNQPQHF
>TRBJ2-5|TRBV5-1
CASSPDSFLETQYF
>TRBJ1-2|TRBV11-2
CASSLVAGGIYGYTF
>TRBJ2-3|TRBV19
CASSIANTQYF